This TCR beta chain originates from a study of T cells expressing NK-cell markers (dated by TCRdb to 2019 to 2021). Study-wide context: Fewer than ten donors provided sorted CD3+CD56+NKG2C+, CD3+CD56+NKG2C- and CD3+CD56-NKG2C+ T-cell subsets, whose TCR beta-chain repertoires were profiled. Among the eight sequenced donors, only one was HCMV-seronegative, while the other seven were HCMV-seropositive. Randomly selected healthy volunteers, three men and five women, were used as the eight sequenced donors. The libraries were sequenced on Illumina HiSeq 2000/2500, MiSeq or NextSeq, producing 2 x 150 bp reads. Results the study describes overall, beyond this receptor: Whether the expanded NKG2C-expressing T cell clones were specific for HCMV antigens was left unclear. In over 5 donors, the dominant CD3+CD56+NKG2C+ clonotypes were among the top 10 CD8+ clonotypes and accounted for about 1.0-7.0% of CD8+ T cells. Those dominant clonotypes were again the most abundant among CD3+CD56-NKG2C+ cells in a handful of donors, at about 28.3-60.1%.

Including the terminal cysteine and phenylalanine, the CDR3 comprises 15 residues. DNA is not on record. The CDR1 and CDR2 encoded by the germline V gene (reference sequence) are SGHKS and YYEKEE. To determine HCMV serostatus, a commercial ELISA kit was used to detect HCMV-specific IgG in serum. Ficoll density gradient centrifugation was used to isolate peripheral blood mononuclear cells from blood. TCRdb lists the instrument as Illumina HiSeq 2000. TCR beta cDNA libraries were made by 5'RACE template switching that added a universal primer site and unique molecular identifiers. cDNA synthesis was primed from the TCR beta constant segment, followed by two successive PCR amplification steps. From the authors' description of their analysis: Reads were demultiplexed and grouped by UMI with MIGEC, and clonotypes were assembled and quantified with MiTCR. Only TCR cDNA sequences supported by at least two reads were kept to exclude erroneous sequences. The tcR package was used for downstream repertoire analysis, and clonotypes were matched between fractions using CDR3 nucleotide sequence together with V segment. VDJmatch was used to annotate antigen specificity against VDJdb, with one amino acid substitution allowed in CDR3. Based on TCRdb reprocessing of the reads, there is one entry per CDR3 protein sequence, and DNA is missing. The V and J calls were not made by the authors but by TCRdb's processing. This sample's clone table shows about 460,000 distinct CDR3 sequences. More than 1.4% of the sample is taken by the ten largest.

About this clonotype: Its antigen is not yet known.

The chain joins TRBV5-5 to TRBJ2-6; lacking DNA, the TRBD2 call made by TCRdb goes unchecked. Sequenced material: blood T cells: a sorted CD56 or NKG2C T cell subset, CD4+ or CD8+ T cells, or bulk PBMC T cells (not recorded which). This receptor was identified in a woman aged 50 to 60 in good health. Donor details come from another sample of the same person, matched by shared clones. The CDR3 has the sequence CASSRTSAGANVLTF.